This TCR beta chain appears in the sequencing data of a study of CD8+ T cells in alopecia areata. Study findings and constraints: Among the top 100, expanded CD8+ clones, as well as scalp clonality, were significantly decreased by tofacitinib. It was less clear whether patients shared TCRs than it was in mice, possibly because of HLA.

Following extraction, RNA underwent reverse transcription to cDNA, which served as the sequencing template. Method: immunoSEQ multiplex PCR; TCRdb's copy keeps in-frame clones and lacks some. Of 65,000 to 75,000 clones in the sample, 25% to 35% were seen once. This CDR3 has 12 amino acids. V was clipped by 1 base and J by 8 bases, with 6 bases between them. Germline V lookup: CDR1 SEHNR, CDR2 FQNEAQ (reference sequence). The treatment denotes: oral pan-JAK inhibitor, 5-10 mg twice daily. Points on this clone: Its antigen is not known.

V is TRBV7-9 and J is TRBJ2-1; D unresolved. The sequencing used CD8+ T cells sorted from blood, collected at week 4, from a patient treated with tofacitinib. This TCR came from a human donor with alopecia areata. The CDR3 loop reads CASSLVGDEQFF. CDR3 in DNA: TGTGCCAGCAGCTTAGTTGGGGATGAGCAGTTCTTC.